This TCR beta chain appears in the sequencing data of a study of CD4 T cells in relation to SARS-CoV-2 and coronaviruses. At the level of the study: After roughly eleven days of antigen culture, PBMC TCR beta CDR3s were sequenced.

Assay used: immunoSEQ multiplex PCR; TCRdb lists only in-frame clones, some missing. Of about 18,000 clones in the sample, 77% were seen once. The CDR3 sequence is 13 residues long. CDR1 and CDR2 from the germline V gene are SNHLY and FYNNEI. Trimming removed 6 bases at V and 4 bases at J, with 13 bases between. CD4+ T cells from unexposed donors were obtained before the COVID-19 pandemic (2011-2018). Isolation of CD4+ T cells took place after roughly nine days in culture. As cell numbers allowed, unexposed-donor CD4+ T cells faced SARS-CoV-2 S/N and four cold-coronavirus spikes. On days 3 and 7, cultures got half fresh IL-2 medium. Concerning this clone itself: The antigen remains unidentified.

Notes on the study in general: The cross-reactivity analysis covered only spike protein, not other viral proteins.

This TCR was sampled from a human donor in good health. Sequenced sample: CD4+ T cells from PBMCs, cultured in vitro. The V gene is TRBV2, the J gene TRBJ2-7; D gene uncertain. The CDR3 sequence is CASSQALRYEQYF. The CDR3 nucleotides are TGTGCCAGCAGCCAAGCACTGCGTTACGAGCAGTACTTC.